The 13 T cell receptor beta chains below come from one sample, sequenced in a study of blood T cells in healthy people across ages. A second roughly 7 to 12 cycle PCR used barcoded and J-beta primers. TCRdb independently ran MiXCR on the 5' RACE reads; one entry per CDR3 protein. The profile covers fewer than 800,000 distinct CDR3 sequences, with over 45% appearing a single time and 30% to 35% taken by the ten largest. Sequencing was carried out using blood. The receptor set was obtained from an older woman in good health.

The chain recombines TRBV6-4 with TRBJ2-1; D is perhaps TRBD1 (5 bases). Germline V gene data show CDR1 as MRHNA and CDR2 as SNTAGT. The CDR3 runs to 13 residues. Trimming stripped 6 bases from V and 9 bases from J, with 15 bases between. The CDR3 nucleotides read TGTGCCAGCAGCAAAGTCCCGCAGGGTGAGCAGTTCTTC. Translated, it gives CASSKVPQGEQFF.

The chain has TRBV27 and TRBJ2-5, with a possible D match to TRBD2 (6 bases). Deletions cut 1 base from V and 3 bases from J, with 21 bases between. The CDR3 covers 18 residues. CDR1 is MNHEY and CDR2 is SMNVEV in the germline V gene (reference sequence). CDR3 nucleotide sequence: TGTGCCAGCAGTTTATTCCCGCAAGAGACTAGGCCCAAAGAGACCCAGTACTTC. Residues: CASSLFPQETRPKETQYF.

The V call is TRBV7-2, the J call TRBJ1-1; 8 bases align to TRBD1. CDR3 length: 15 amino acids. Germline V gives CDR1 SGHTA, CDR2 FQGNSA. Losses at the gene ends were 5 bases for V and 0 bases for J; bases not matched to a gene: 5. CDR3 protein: CASSPQTGVNTEAFF. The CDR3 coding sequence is TGTGCCAGCAGCCCGCAGACAGGGGTGAACACTGAAGCTTTCTTT. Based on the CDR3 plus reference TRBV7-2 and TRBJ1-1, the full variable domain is GAGVSQSPSNKVTEKGKDVELRCDPISGHTALYWYRQSLGQGLEFLIYFQGNSAPDKSGLPSDRFSAERTGGSVSTLTIQRTQQEDSAVYLCASSPQTGVNTEAFFGQGTRLTVV.

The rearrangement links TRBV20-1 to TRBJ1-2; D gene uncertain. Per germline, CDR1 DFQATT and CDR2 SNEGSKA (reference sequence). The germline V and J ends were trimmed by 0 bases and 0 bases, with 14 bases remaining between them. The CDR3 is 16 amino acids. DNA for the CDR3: TGCAGTGCTAGAGAGGTCACAGCGACTACTAACTATGGCTACACCTTC. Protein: CSAREVTATTNYGYTF.

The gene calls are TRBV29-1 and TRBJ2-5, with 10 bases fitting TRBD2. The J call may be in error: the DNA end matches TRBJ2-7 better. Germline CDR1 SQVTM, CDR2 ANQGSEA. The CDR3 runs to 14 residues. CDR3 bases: TGCAGCGTTCTCCCGGGACTAGCGTTCCCCGAGCAGTACTTC. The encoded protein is CSVLPGLAFPEQYF.

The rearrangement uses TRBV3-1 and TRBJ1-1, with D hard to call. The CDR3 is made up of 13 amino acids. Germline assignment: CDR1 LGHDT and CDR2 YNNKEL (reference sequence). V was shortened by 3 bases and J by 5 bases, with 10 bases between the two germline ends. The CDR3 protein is CASSHSEMTEAFF. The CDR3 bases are TGTGCCAGCAGCCACTCGGAAATGACTGAAGCTTTCTTT.

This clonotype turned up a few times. CDR3 amino acids: CASSFTPPYEQYF. The CDR3 region has the DNA TGTGCCAGCAGTTTCACCCCGCCCTACGAGCAGTACTTC. The genes are TRBV28 and TRBJ2-4; D gene unclear. The J call could be wrong; TRBJ2-7 is a better fit for the DNA end. The CDR3 is 13 amino acids. The germline gives CDR1 MDHEN, CDR2 SYDVKM.

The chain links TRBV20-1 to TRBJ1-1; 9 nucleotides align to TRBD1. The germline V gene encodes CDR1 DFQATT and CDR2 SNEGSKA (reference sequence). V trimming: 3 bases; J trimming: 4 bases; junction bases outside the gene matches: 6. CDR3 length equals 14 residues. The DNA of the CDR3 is TGCAGTGCTAGGGGAAGGGGACAGGGCACTGAAGCTTTCTTT. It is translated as CSARGRGQGTEAFF.

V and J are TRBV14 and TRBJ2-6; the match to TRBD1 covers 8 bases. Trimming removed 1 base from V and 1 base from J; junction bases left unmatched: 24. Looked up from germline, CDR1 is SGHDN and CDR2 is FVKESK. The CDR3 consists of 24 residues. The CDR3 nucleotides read TGTGCCAGCAGCCAAGCTCCCGACAGGGGTGTGGCCCTTGGATCGGATTCTGGGGCCAACGTCCTGACTTTC. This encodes CASSQAPDRGVALGSDSGANVLTF.

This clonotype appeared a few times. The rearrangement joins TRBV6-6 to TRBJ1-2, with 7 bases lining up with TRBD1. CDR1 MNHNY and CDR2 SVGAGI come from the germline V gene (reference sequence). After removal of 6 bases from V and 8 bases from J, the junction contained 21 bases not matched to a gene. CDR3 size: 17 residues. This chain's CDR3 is CASRRGQPVGHLGGYTF. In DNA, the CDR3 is TGTGCCAGCAGGCGGGGACAGCCGGTGGGGCACTTGGGAGGCTACACCTTC.

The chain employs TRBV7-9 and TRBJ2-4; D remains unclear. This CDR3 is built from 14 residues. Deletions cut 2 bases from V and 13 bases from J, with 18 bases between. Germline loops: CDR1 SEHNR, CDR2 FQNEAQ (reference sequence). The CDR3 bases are TGTGCCAGCAGCTTACCGACCGGTGTTAGCCAGCAGTACTTC. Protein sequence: CASSLPTGVSQQYF.

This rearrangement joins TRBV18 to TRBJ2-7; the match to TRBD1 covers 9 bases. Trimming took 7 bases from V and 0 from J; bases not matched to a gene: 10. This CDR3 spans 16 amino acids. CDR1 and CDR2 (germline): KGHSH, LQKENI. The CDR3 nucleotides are TGTGCCAGCTTACAGCCAGGGACAGGGTCCTCCTACGAGCAGTACTTC. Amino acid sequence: CASLQPGTGSSYEQYF.

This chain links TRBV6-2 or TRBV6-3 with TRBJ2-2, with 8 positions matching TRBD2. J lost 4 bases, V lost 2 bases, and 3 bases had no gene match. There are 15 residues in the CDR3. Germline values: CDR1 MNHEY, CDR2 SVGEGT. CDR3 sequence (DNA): TGTGCCAGCAGTTACGCTAGCGGGCTCACCGGGGAGCTGTTTTTT. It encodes CASSYASGLTGELFF.